These 27 T cell receptor beta chains were all obtained from the same sample, sequenced in a study of circulating and synovial CD4+ cells in juvenile arthritis. TCRdb keeps only in-frame clones here, not all; method: immunoSEQ multiplex PCR. This table holds some 1,300 clones, approximately 88% found once. The sequenced sample consisted of HLA-DR+ CD4+ T cells from blood. Subset defined: circulating pathogenic-like lymphocytes, sorted as HLA-DR+CD14-CD3+CD4+CD25low/- blood T cells. The receptors shown here come from a human patient with juvenile idiopathic arthritis. Some clones in this sample may be carry-over from other donors' samples.

The chain links TRBV4-1 to TRBJ2-5; 7 bases are shared with TRBD1. The CDR3 has 15 residues. CDR1 is MGHRA, CDR2 YSYEKL, per germline. V shed 0 bases and J 3 bases; nucleotides not matched to a gene: 4. The CDR3 sequence is CASSQDEGTEETQYF. The CDR3 nucleotides are TGCGCCAGCAGCCAAGATGAAGGGACAGAAGAGACCCAGTACTTC.

V usage is TRBV7-2 and J usage is TRBJ2-7; D gene uncertain. The CDR3 contains 11 residues. The germline V gene encodes CDR1 SGHTA and CDR2 FQGNSA. V was cut by 4 bases and J by 7 bases, with 8 bases left in between. In DNA, the CDR3 is TGTGCCAGCAGCTCCCTCTTGGAGCAGTACTTC. This gives the protein CASSSLLEQYF.

The gene calls are TRBV19 and TRBJ2-4; tentatively, D is TRBD1 (6 bases). V was cut by 7 bases and J by 3 bases, with 16 bases left in between. Germline lookup yields CDR1 LNHDA and CDR2 SQIVND (reference sequence). This CDR3 is 15 amino acids long. The CDR3 bases are TGTGCCAGTACCCAGGGGCCCCGAGGCAAAAACATTCAGTACTTC. Translating gives CASTQGPRGKNIQYF.

As concerns this clone: At one of its ends the junction is not consistent with the germline gene, which may arise from a read error. The chain combines TRBV7-7 with TRBJ2-3, with a possible D match to TRBD1 (6 bases). The CDR3 has 14 amino acids. The germline V gene has CDR1 SSHAT and CDR2 FNYEAQ (reference sequence). CDR3 loop: CASSEDSRTDTQYF. The CDR3 DNA reads TGTGCTAGCAGCGAGGACAGCCGCACAGATACGCAGTATTTT.

The chain has TRBV28 and TRBJ1-1; weak D call: TRBD1 (6 bases). V lost 9 bases and J lost 3, with 11 bases in between. The germline CDR1 and CDR2 sequences are MDHEN and SYDVKM. This CDR3 region has 12 residues. CDR3 sequence: CASWDIHTEAFF. In DNA, the CDR3 is TGTGCCAGTTGGGACATACACACTGAAGCTTTCTTT.

The chain is built from TRBV5-1 and TRBJ2-5; TRBD2 aligns across 7 bases. The CDR3 contains 15 residues. Per the germline V gene, CDR1 is SGHRS and CDR2 is YFSETQ. The ends lost 0 bases at V and 4 bases at J; junction bases unmatched: 6. The CDR3 nucleotides read TGCGCCAGCAGCTTGGCCGGGATAGCGGGAGAGACCCAGTACTTC. Amino acid sequence: CASSLAGIAGETQYF.

This rearrangement joins TRBV9 to TRBJ2-2, with 8 bases matching TRBD1. There are 14 residues in the CDR3. The V gene's germline CDR1 is SGDLS and CDR2 YYNGEE. V dropped 2 bases and J dropped 7; count of bases not matched to a gene: 4. CDR3 loop: CASSVQGAGGELFF. CDR3 nucleotides: TGTGCCAGCAGCGTTCAGGGGGCAGGCGGGGAGCTGTTTTTT.

The chain carries TRBV11-2 and TRBJ2-1; 7 bases are shared with TRBD2. The germline V gene has CDR1 SGHAT and CDR2 FQNNGV. The CDR3 has 13 residues. The ends lost 5 bases at V and 7 bases at J; junction bases unmatched: 5. CDR3 residues: CASSLGRENEQFF. The CDR3 DNA sequence: TGTGCCAGCAGCCTGGGGAGGGAGAATGAGCAGTTCTTC.

With respect to this clone: One end of the junction varies from germline; a read error may be responsible. The rearrangement joins TRBV19 to TRBJ1-2, with 12 bases that match TRBD1. The CDR3 loop spans 13 amino acids. Germline V CDR1 and CDR2: LNHDA, SQIVND (reference sequence). For the CDR3, the DNA is TGTGCCAGGACGGGGACAGGGGGCTATGACTACACCTTC. Its translation: CARTGTGGYDYTF.

The gene calls are TRBV6-5 and TRBJ1-1; D is unresolved. The CDR3 covers 14 residues. The V end lost 3 bases, the J end lost 7 bases, and 15 bases lay between the germline ends. Germline V gene sequence: CDR1 MNHEY, CDR2 SVGAGI. CDR3 loop: CASSYIGSSREAFF. The CDR3 region has the DNA TGTGCCAGCAGTTATATCGGTAGTAGTCGTGAAGCTTTCTTT.

V gene TRBV7-3 combines with J gene TRBJ2-3; 13 bases are a match to TRBD2. The CDR3 runs to 18 residues. Germline trimming cut 5 bases from V and 2 bases from J; bases unmatched to any gene: 10. Germline V gene sequence: CDR1 SGHTA, CDR2 FQGTGA. The CDR3 reads CASSRTSGRLGYTDTQYF. CDR3 in DNA: TGTGCCAGCAGCCGGACTAGCGGGAGACTGGGGTACACAGATACGCAGTATTTT.

The V gene is TRBV29-1, the J gene TRBJ1-1; D may be TRBD1 (6 bases). Germline CDR1 reads SQVTM; CDR2 reads ANQGSEA. V was clipped by 7 bases and J by 11 bases, with 23 bases between them. The CDR3 has 13 amino acids. In nucleotides, the CDR3 is TGCAGCGGGACCCAAAGGGGGAAGGATCGGGCTTTCTTT. Protein: CSGTQRGKDRAFF.

This chain's CDR3 is CASSAQGGAEAFF. CDR3 nucleotides: TGTGCCAGCTCCGCCCAAGGAGGGGCTGAAGCTTTCTTT. The chain combines TRBV6-1 with TRBJ1-1; weak D call: TRBD1 (5 bases). Germline V gives CDR1 MNHNS, CDR2 SASEGT. The CDR3 has 13 residues. Trimming stripped 8 bases from V and 6 bases from J, with 16 bases between.

The rearrangement links TRBV27 to TRBJ1-3; no definite D call. The CDR3 has 14 amino acids. The V gene's germline CDR1 is MNHEY and CDR2 SMNVEV (reference sequence). The V and J ends lost 7 bases and 4 bases respectively, with 14 bases between them. As DNA, the CDR3 is TGTGCCAGCAAGCAGTGTTCGGGAGGAAACACCATATATTTT. Translation gives CASKQCSGGNTIYF.

The chain's CDR3 is CASSLEGTGAYEQYF. CDR3 nucleotides: TGCGCCAGCAGCTTGGAGGGGACAGGGGCCTACGAGCAGTACTTC. This chain links TRBV5-1 with TRBJ2-7, with 10 bases aligning to TRBD1. Trimming took 0 bases from V and 2 from J; bases not matched to a gene: 2. The CDR3 loop spans 15 amino acids. Germline V gene data show CDR1 as SGHRS and CDR2 as YFSETQ.

The chain employs TRBV5-1 and TRBJ2-5; 10 bases fit TRBD1. The V and J ends lost 4 bases and 5 bases, in that order; junction bases with no gene match: 5. The germline gives CDR1 SGHRS, CDR2 YFSETQ. This CDR3 has 14 amino acids. CDR3 sequence reads: CASSAGQGSETQYF. In nucleotides, the CDR3 is TGCGCCAGCAGCGCGGGACAGGGGTCGGAGACCCAGTACTTC.

V is TRBV6-5 and J is TRBJ2-3; TRBD2 matches at 10 bases. Germline CDR1 MNHEY, CDR2 SVGAGI. The CDR3 is 14 amino acids. The trim removed 9 bases at V and 1 base at J, leaving 4 bases unmatched. The CDR3 DNA reads TGTGCCAGTGGACTAGCGGCAGGCACAGATACGCAGTATTTT. Translated: CASGLAAGTDTQYF.

CDR3 sequence (DNA): TGTGCCAGCTCACCCGACGGAGGGTATTCACCCCTCCACTTT. Amino acid sequence: CASSPDGGYSPLHF. The rearrangement links TRBV18 to TRBJ1-6, with D hard to call. The ends were cut back, 3 bases at V and 8 bases at J, with 11 bases in the middle. There are 14 residues in the CDR3. Germline assignment: CDR1 KGHSH and CDR2 LQKENI.

The chain is built from TRBV5-4 and TRBJ2-5; no clear D. This CDR3 is 14 amino acids long. Germline V lookup: CDR1 SGHNT, CDR2 YYREEE (reference sequence). Trimming removed 0 bases from V and 5 bases from J, with 11 bases in between. The DNA for the CDR3 is TGTGCCAGCAGCTTGGAGGCCTTCGGGGAGACCCAGTACTTC. It specifies CASSLEAFGETQYF.

The V and J genes are TRBV10-3 and TRBJ1-5; D gene ambiguous. V was pared by 6 bases and J by 0 bases, with 9 bases between. Germline V gives CDR1 ENHRY, CDR2 SYGVKD. CDR3 length: 14 amino acids. CDR3 region: CAISSGGSNQPQHF. CDR3 bases: TGTGCCATCAGCAGCGGAGGTAGCAATCAGCCCCAGCATTTT.

This clone was picked up a small number of times. This chain uses TRBV30 with TRBJ2-2, with 8 positions matching TRBD2. Germline CDR1 is GTSNPN and CDR2 is SVGIG (reference sequence). CDR3 length: 16 residues. Trimming removed 4 bases from V and 1 base from J; junction bases left unmatched: 8. The CDR3 spells CAWTPLAAVNTGELFF. The CDR3 nucleotides read TGTGCCTGGACCCCACTAGCGGCAGTGAACACCGGGGAGCTGTTTTTT. Full variable domain (missing parts from reference TRBV30 and TRBJ2-2): SQTIHQWPATLVQPVGSPLSLECTVEGTSNPNLYWYRQAAGRGLQLLFYSVGIGQISSEVPQNLSASRPQDRQFILSSKKLLLSDSGFYLCAWTPLAAVNTGELFFGEGSRLTVL.

This chain links TRBV10-3 with TRBJ2-2, with 10 bases that match TRBD2. This CDR3 comprises 16 residues. From germline, CDR1 is ENHRY and CDR2 SYGVKD. The V and J ends lost 4 bases and 7 bases, in that order; junction bases with no gene match: 9. CDR3 nucleotide sequence: TGTGCCATCAGTGTGGGTCTAGCGGGAGTGGACGGGGAGCTGTTTTTT. Translating it yields CAISVGLAGVDGELFF.

This clone was seen a handful of times. This chain connects TRBV15 to TRBJ2-1; 8 bases align to TRBD2. CDR3 length: 17 residues. Per germline, CDR1 LNHNV and CDR2 YYDKDF (reference sequence). V shed 3 bases and J 4 bases; nucleotides not matched to a gene: 11. The CDR3 spells CATSRTDSGATYNEQFF. Here the CDR3 DNA reads TGTGCCACCAGCAGGACAGATAGCGGGGCCACTTACAATGAGCAGTTCTTC.

The chain uses TRBV30 and TRBJ1-6, with D perhaps TRBD1 (5 bases). The CDR3 covers 12 residues. The ends were cut back, 5 bases at V and 9 bases at J, with 11 bases in the middle. CDR1 and CDR2 (germline): GTSNPN, SVGIG (reference sequence). CDR3 in amino acids: CAWGAGVSPLHF. Here the CDR3 DNA reads TGTGCCTGGGGGGCCGGCGTTTCACCCCTCCACTTT. The full variable domain, with the rest looked up from reference TRBV30 and TRBJ1-6, is SQTIHQWPATLVQPVGSPLSLECTVEGTSNPNLYWYRQAAGRGLQLLFYSVGIGQISSEVPQNLSASRPQDRQFILSSKKLLLSDSGFYLCAWGAGVSPLHFGNGTRLTVT.

V and J are TRBV9 and TRBJ2-5; possible D gene TRBD2, 5 bases. In germline, CDR1 is SGDLS, CDR2 YYNGEE. Trimming stripped 0 bases from V and 5 bases from J, with 14 bases between. CDR3 length: 15 residues. CDR3 coding DNA: TGTGCCAGCAGCGTAGACCCCGGGGTAGGGGAGACCCAGTACTTC. Translation: CASSVDPGVGETQYF.

This clone was detected only once. The gene calls are TRBV20-1 and TRBJ1-5; weak D call: TRBD1 (6 bases). This CDR3 region has 11 residues. The V and J ends lost 4 bases and 8 bases respectively, with 9 bases between them. CDR1 is DFQATT, CDR2 SNEGSKA, per germline (reference sequence). The CDR3 sequence: CSAKQGEPQHF. For the CDR3, the DNA is TGCAGTGCTAAACAGGGAGAGCCCCAGCATTTT.

The chain carries TRBV5-1 and TRBJ2-7; D might be TRBD1 (6 bases). This CDR3 contains 12 residues. Germline CDR1 reads SGHRS; CDR2 reads YFSETQ. Trimming left V 1 base short and J 6 bases short, with 8 bases between. DNA of the CDR3: TGCGCCAGCAGCTTGCAGGGGACCGAGCAGTACTTC. Its protein product is CASSLQGTEQYF.